These 13 T cell receptor beta chains came from one sample sequenced in a study of human T cells and chemical hapten exposure. Indicated time point: patch test 3, about 24 weeks after DPC sensitization. Treatment of the sample: therapeutic diphenylcyclopropenone sensitization with weekly scalp DPC. TCRdb analysed the RACE reads with MiXCR anew, one entry per CDR3 protein. The top ten hold approximately 1.5% of the sample, which has 70,000 or so distinct CDR3 sequences, 11% seen once. Sequences were derived from whole blood, sampled in connection with sensitization to the hapten diphenylcyclopropenone (DPC). The receptors stem from a woman in her forties or fifties with alopecia areata. Some clones in this sample may be carry-over from other donors' samples.

In its sample, this clonotype was seen many times. This chain uses TRBV12-3 or TRBV12-4 with TRBJ2-7; D could derive from TRBD1 or TRBD2 (5 bases each). V lost 4 bases and J lost 4, with 17 bases in between. There are 15 residues in the CDR3. CDR3 region: CASSSTWGKEYEQYF. The CDR3 nucleotides are TGTGCCAGCAGTTCTACCTGGGGGAAGGAGTACGAGCAGTACTTC.

The chain has TRBV6-1 and TRBJ1-5, with D possibly matching TRBD1 (5 bases). The germline V and J ends were trimmed by 6 bases and 4 bases, with 10 bases remaining between them. The CDR3 consists of 13 residues. Germline V gives CDR1 MNHNS, CDR2 SASEGT. In nucleotides, the CDR3 is TGTGCCAGCAGCGGGACTCCGAATCAGCCCCAGCATTTT. It translates to CASSGTPNQPQHF.

The CDR3 bases are TGTGCCAGCAGTTTACTACAGGGGAGCATGGAGACCCAGTACTTC. Its translation is CASSLLQGSMETQYF. This chain uses TRBV27 with TRBJ2-5; TRBD1 matches 7 bases. V dropped 2 bases and J dropped 5; count of bases not matched to a gene: 8. Germline loops: CDR1 MNHEY, CDR2 SMNVEV (reference sequence). This CDR3 is built from 15 residues.

This clonotype was counted at least ten times. The chain carries TRBV18 and TRBJ1-1; D may be TRBD1 (5 bases). Germline V lookup: CDR1 KGHSH, CDR2 LQKENI. With 4 bases removed from V and 0 bases from J, the gap between germline ends came to 12 bases. The CDR3 spans 15 residues. CDR3 sequence (DNA): TGTGCCAGCTCACTTGCAGGGTTGGTGAACACTGAAGCTTTCTTT. Its protein product is CASSLAGLVNTEAFF.

This clonotype was seen only a few times. This chain uses TRBV4-2 with TRBJ2-7; D perhaps matches TRBD1 (5 bases). This CDR3 comprises 17 residues. Germline V gene sequence: CDR1 LGHNA, CDR2 YNFKEQ. V gave up 2 bases and J gave up 0 bases, with 17 bases separating them. For the CDR3, the DNA is TGTGCCAGCAGCCAACCTCCCAATGGGCAGGGCTCCTACGAGCAGTACTTC. It yields the protein CASSQPPNGQGSYEQYF.

The V and J genes are TRBV5-4 and TRBJ2-1; D gene uncertain. Germline CDR1 SGHNT, CDR2 YYREEE (reference sequence). The CDR3 spans 12 residues. V shed 3 bases and J shed 8 bases, with 9 bases lying between them. The DNA for the CDR3 is TGTGCCAGCAGCTACGGTACCGATGAGCAGTTCTTC. Translated: CASSYGTDEQFF.

This clonotype was detected many times. The J gene is TRBJ2-5, the V gene TRBV5-1, with D uncertain. V gave up 0 bases and J gave up 0 bases, with 12 bases separating them. The CDR3 length is 16 residues. Germline-derived CDR1 and CDR2 are SGHRS and YFSETQ. The CDR3 sequence: CASSLAFRTDQETQYF. CDR3 DNA sequence: TGCGCCAGCAGCTTGGCCTTTAGGACGGACCAAGAGACCCAGTACTTC.

This clonotype was picked up many times. This chain uses TRBV5-4 with TRBJ1-2; D is possibly TRBD1 (6 bases). V dropped 0 bases and J dropped 0 bases, with 9 bases sitting between them. CDR1 and CDR2 from the germline V gene are SGHNT and YYREEE (reference sequence). The CDR3 consists of 15 residues. The DNA for the CDR3 is TGTGCCAGCAGCTTGGGTACAGGGTCTAACTATGGCTACACCTTC. Its translation: CASSLGTGSNYGYTF. Full variable domain (outside the CDR3, taken from reference TRBV5-4 and TRBJ1-2): ETGVTQSPTHLIKTRGQQVTLRCSSQSGHNTVSWYQQALGQGPQFIFQYYREEENGRGNFPPRFSGLQFPNYSSELNVNALELDDSALYLCASSLGTGSNYGYTFGSGTRLTVV.

This rearrangement joins TRBV11-1 to TRBJ1-1; D is perhaps TRBD1 (5 bases). V lost 1 base and J 1 base, leaving 10 bases between the germline ends. The CDR3 has 15 amino acids. Germline loops: CDR1 SGHAT, CDR2 FQDESV (reference sequence). CDR3 sequence (DNA): TGTGCCAGCAGCTTAGACAGGCCGAGGAACACTGAAGCTTTCTTT. Protein product: CASSLDRPRNTEAFF.

This clonotype was observed a few times. The CDR3 bases are TGTGCCAGCAGCTTTAGACTAGCGGGCACAGATACGCAGTATTTT. As protein: CASSFRLAGTDTQYF. The chain is built from TRBV7-9 and TRBJ2-3; 9 bases map to TRBD2. The CDR3 runs 15 residues. The germline gives CDR1 SEHNR, CDR2 FQNEAQ (reference sequence). The ends lost 3 bases at V and 1 base at J; junction bases unmatched: 2.

This clonotype was recorded a few times. The CDR3 DNA reads TGTGCCAGCAGCCAATTCCGACAGGGGAGCGAAAAACTGTTTTTT. This gives the protein CASSQFRQGSEKLFF. The V call is TRBV4-2, the J call TRBJ1-4, with 8 positions matching TRBD1. Germline lookup yields CDR1 LGHNA and CDR2 YNFKEQ. V lost 2 bases and J lost 8; bases outside the gene matches: 7. CDR3 size: 15 residues.

This clonotype was seen only a few times. The chain joins TRBV28 to TRBJ1-5; D not certain. Germline CDR1 reads MDHEN; CDR2 reads SYDVKM. V was cut by 8 bases and J by 0 bases, with 8 bases left in between. The CDR3 loop spans 13 amino acids. The CDR3 nucleotides are TGTGCCAGCCGGATTACTAGCAATCAGCCCCAGCATTTT. Translated, it gives CASRITSNQPQHF. The full variable domain, completed using reference TRBV28 and TRBJ1-5, is DVKVTQSSRYLVKRTGEKVFLECVQDMDHENMFWYRQDPGLGLRLIYFSYDVKMKEKGDIPEGYSVSREKKERFSLILESASTNQTSMYLCASRITSNQPQHFGDGTRLSIL.

This clonotype was observed a few times. The chain recombines TRBV7-2 with TRBJ2-3; TRBD1 matches 7 bases. The CDR3 has 16 amino acids. From germline, CDR1 is SGHTA and CDR2 FQGNSA. V lost 0 bases, J lost 1 base, and 4 bases stayed unmatched. The CDR3 sequence is CASSLAAGGGTDTQYF. In DNA, the CDR3 is TGTGCCAGCAGCTTAGCGGCAGGGGGAGGCACAGATACGCAGTATTTT.